The sequence of this T cell receptor (beta chain) was determined in a study of molecular identifiers for immune sequencing clone quantification. About the study: In replicates, RNA taken from approximately 20,000 or 98,000 naive CD8 cells was divided five ways, and four portions underwent sequencing. Study results and caveats: Highly expanded clone sizes could be underestimated by identical TCR molecules that share a barcode. Single-cell amounts of spiked Jurkat TCR RNA were reportedly detectable among about a million naive cells.

The CDR3 is 16 amino acids. The germline CDR1 and CDR2 sequences are MNHEY and SMNVEV (reference sequence). TCRdb used MiXCR to reprocess the PCR reads, holding one entry per CDR3 protein. The table has hundreds of thousands of distinct CDR3 sequences, about a fifth seen once. Details on this clonotype: Its antigen remains unidentified. A much larger clone lies a single base off, so this may be a read error.

The sequence was collected from a human donor in good health. Some libraries in this study had Jurkat cell RNA spiked in. This sequence joins TRBV27 and TRBJ2-7, with a possible D match to TRBD2 (6 bases). The sequenced material came from naive CD8+ T cells from blood, with Jurkat cell RNA spiked in. Sample subset: FACS-sorted CD8+CD4-CCR7+CD45RA+ naive T cells. CDR3 nucleotide sequence: TGTGTCAGCAGTCCACTCGGGTCGGAGGGAACCTACGAGCAGTACTTC. Amino acids: CVSSPLGSEGTYEQYF.